Following are 27 T cell receptor beta chains from one sample sequenced in a study of breast tumors, draining lymph nodes, adjacent tissues. TCRdb re-called the multiplex PCR reads with MiXCR, one entry per CDR3 protein. The table shows approximately 140,000 distinct CDR3 sequences, with approximately 32% occurring only once. Breast cancer patients provided tissue from their axillary draining lymph nodes. The sequencing input was axillary lymph node tissue. The receptors were sampled from a female donor with breast cancer. Some clones in this sample may be carry-over from other donors' samples.

V usage is TRBV2 and J usage is TRBJ2-3; 8 bases match TRBD1. The CDR3 loop spans 15 amino acids. Germline V gene data show CDR1 as SNHLY and CDR2 as FYNNEI. Trimming removed 6 bases from V and 11 bases from J; junction bases left unmatched: 16. CDR3: CASRETGESYNEQYF. The CDR3 DNA follows: TGTGCCAGCAGGGAGACAGGGGAATCCTACAATGAGCAGTATTTT.

This clonotype was picked up many times. The rearrangement links TRBV7-2 to TRBJ2-5, with D perhaps being TRBD1 or TRBD2 (5 bases each). The CDR3 sequence is 14 residues long. Between the trimmed V and J ends, which lost 5 bases and 1 base, there was a span of 11 bases. The germline V gene has CDR1 SGHTA and CDR2 FQGNSA. Here the CDR3 reads CASSPGRSQETQYF. In DNA, the CDR3 is TGTGCCAGCAGCCCGGGACGGAGCCAAGAGACCCAGTACTTC.

This clonotype was detected many times. The chain joins TRBV20-1 to TRBJ2-2; D is unclear. Germline values: CDR1 DFQATT, CDR2 SNEGSKA (reference sequence). The CDR3 is 12 amino acids. With 0 bases removed from V and 1 base from J, the gap between germline ends came to 0 bases. DNA of the CDR3: TGCAGTGCTAGAGAGAACACCGGGGAGCTGTTTTTT. It encodes CSARENTGELFF.

V usage is TRBV5-6 and J usage is TRBJ1-6; a possible D gene is TRBD1 (5 bases). Germline assignment: CDR1 SGHDT and CDR2 YYEEEE. Trimming stripped 0 bases from V and 10 bases from J, with 11 bases between. CDR3 length: 14 amino acids. The CDR3 coding sequence is TGTGCCAGCAGCTTGGGGGCAGGGAAGTCACCCCTCCACTTT. Its translation is CASSLGAGKSPLHF.

The chain links TRBV29-1 to TRBJ1-2; D is unclear. The V gene's germline CDR1 is SQVTM and CDR2 ANQGSEA. Trimming removed 0 bases at V and 6 bases at J, with 11 bases between. The CDR3 has 13 residues. The CDR3 here is CSVEDWGGNGYTF. The CDR3 bases are TGCAGCGTTGAAGATTGGGGTGGAAATGGCTACACCTTC.

The chain is built from TRBV11-2 and TRBJ2-7; TRBD1 or TRBD2 may be the D gene (5 bases each). Germline V lookup: CDR1 SGHAT, CDR2 FQNNGV. The CDR3 has 14 residues. Trimming stripped 1 base from V and 2 bases from J, with 9 bases between. The CDR3 DNA is TGTGCCAGCAGCTTAGTGGGACCGACCTACGAGCAGTACTTC. It is translated as CASSLVGPTYEQYF.

This clonotype has only a few counts. This may be a read error: a much more frequent sequence differs by one nucleotide. The chain links TRBV7-9 to TRBJ2-1, with TRBD1 as a possible D gene (8 bases). The CDR3 contains 15 residues. Germline V gives CDR1 SEHNR, CDR2 FQNEAQ (reference sequence). The CDR3 DNA sequence: TGTGCCAGCAGCGCTGGGACTAACAGGGGGAATGAGCAGCTCTTC. Translation: CASSAGTNRGNEQLF. Together with reference TRBV7-9 and TRBJ2-1, the CDR3 gives the full variable domain: DTGVSQNPRHKITKRGQNVTFRCDPISEHNRLYWYRQTLGQGPEFLTYFQNEAQLEKSRLLSDRFSAERPKGSFSTLEIQRTEQGDSAMYLCASSAGTNRGNEQLFGPGTRLTVL.

This clonotype was seen ten or more times. CDR3 in amino acids: CASRRSGAGQETQYF. In nucleotides, the CDR3 is TGTGCCAGCAGACGTAGCGGGGCTGGGCAAGAGACCCAGTACTTC. This chain links TRBV2 with TRBJ2-5, with 8 bases that match TRBD2. Germline CDR1 and CDR2: SNHLY and FYNNEI. J was trimmed by 2 bases and V by 6 bases; bases with no gene match: 8. The CDR3 is made up of 15 amino acids. The full variable domain, completed using reference TRBV2 and TRBJ2-5, is EPEVTQTPSHQVTQMGQEVILRCVPISNHLYFYWYRQILGQKVEFLVSFYNNEISEKSEIFDDQFSVERPDGSNFTLKIRSTKLEDSAMYFCASRRSGAGQETQYFGPGTRLLVL.

The chain carries TRBV24-1 and TRBJ1-5, with 9 bases matching TRBD1. Germline CDR1 reads KGHDR; CDR2 reads SFDVKD. The CDR3 sequence is 17 residues long. V was pared by 4 bases and J by 0 bases, with 6 bases of the junction left unmatched. DNA of the CDR3: TGTGCCACCAGTGACTCGGGACAGGGAAATAGCAATCAGCCCCAGCATTTT. It codes for CATSDSGQGNSNQPQHF.

CDR3 nucleotides: TGTGCCAGCAGCCTTATACTAGGGAAAGAACAGTACTTC. Amino acids: CASSLILGKEQYF. This chain connects TRBV2 to TRBJ2-7; TRBD2 might be the D (5 bases). The CDR3 runs 13 residues. V lost 6 bases and J lost 10, with 19 bases in between. The germline V gene has CDR1 SNHLY and CDR2 FYNNEI. Together with reference TRBV2 and TRBJ2-7, the CDR3 gives the full variable domain: EPEVTQTPSHQVTQMGQEVILRCVPISNHLYFYWYRQILGQKVEFLVSFYNNEISEKSEIFDDQFSVERPDGSNFTLKIRSTKLEDSAMYFCASSLILGKEQYFGPGTRLTVT.

This clonotype was seen repeatedly, ten times or more. V usage is TRBV28 and J usage is TRBJ2-7; D unresolved. Germline V lookup: CDR1 MDHEN, CDR2 SYDVKM. V was pared by 6 bases and J by 2 bases, with 17 bases between. This CDR3 is built from 15 residues. The CDR3 spells CASSSVKSITYEQYF. CDR3 DNA sequence: TGTGCCAGCAGCTCGGTCAAATCGATTACCTACGAGCAGTACTTC.

This clonotype was observed many times. The chain couples TRBV19 to TRBJ2-2, with D unclear. The V and J ends lost 5 bases and 5 bases respectively, with 12 bases between them. This CDR3 contains 14 residues. Germline V CDR1 and CDR2: LNHDA, SQIVND (reference sequence). Here the CDR3 DNA reads TGTGCCAGTAGTCTAACTTCTTTAACCGGGGAGCTGTTTTTT. Translated: CASSLTSLTGELFF.

The chain's CDR3 is CSASLSVGLNTEAFF. The CDR3 bases are TGCAGCGCTTCATTGAGCGTGGGGTTGAACACTGAAGCTTTCTTT. The chain uses TRBV29-1 and TRBJ1-1; no clear D gene. CDR1 is SQVTM, CDR2 ANQGSEA, per germline. V lost 7 bases to trimming and J lost 0 bases, with 18 bases between them. There are 15 residues in the CDR3.

At least ten counts were recorded for this clonotype. The chain employs TRBV19 and TRBJ1-3; D unresolved. CDR3 length equals 12 residues. Trimming pared 3 bases from V and 5 bases from J, leaving 5 bases between. Per the germline V gene, CDR1 is LNHDA and CDR2 is SQIVND (reference sequence). Written as DNA, the CDR3 is TGTGCCAGTAGTATTAGAAGAAACACCATATATTTT. It translates to CASSIRRNTIYF.

There are many counts of this clonotype. The rearrangement joins TRBV5-8 to TRBJ1-6; 7 nucleotides align to TRBD1. CDR3 length: 14 amino acids. Per germline, CDR1 SGHTS and CDR2 YDEGEE. The V and J ends lost 4 bases and 10 bases, in that order; junction bases with no gene match: 8. The CDR3 here is CASSPTGNDSPLHF. The CDR3 DNA is TGTGCCAGCAGCCCGACAGGGAACGACTCACCCCTCCACTTT.

The chain couples TRBV29-1 to TRBJ2-7, with 8 bases that match TRBD1. V dropped 4 bases and J dropped 3; count of bases not matched to a gene: 5. This CDR3 region has 13 residues. CDR1 and CDR2 from the germline V gene are SQVTM and ANQGSEA. This CDR3 reads CSVGTGKNYEQYV. In DNA form, the CDR3 reads TGCAGCGTTGGGACAGGGAAGAACTACGAGCAGTACGTC.

This clonotype was detected many times. The chain carries TRBV15 and TRBJ1-2; TRBD1 matches at 12 bases. V was pared by 1 base and J by 5 bases, with 5 bases of the junction left unmatched. The CDR3 is 16 residues long. Per germline, CDR1 LNHNV and CDR2 YYDKDF (reference sequence). This CDR3 reads CATSRGGQGATYGYTF. CDR3 nucleotide sequence: TGTGCCACCAGCAGAGGGGGACAGGGGGCAACATATGGCTACACCTTC. The whole variable domain, remainder taken from reference TRBV15 and TRBJ1-2, is DAMVIQNPRYQVTQFGKPVTLSCSQTLNHNVMYWYQQKSSQAPKLLFHYYDKDFNNEADTPDNFQSRRPNTSFCFLDIRSPGLGDTAMYLCATSRGGQGATYGYTFGSGTRLTVV.

This clonotype was picked up many times. The J gene is TRBJ1-3, the V gene TRBV19; a weak D match, TRBD1 (5 bases). This CDR3 spans 14 amino acids. Trimming took off 6 bases at V and 4 bases at J, with 13 bases between the two ends. From germline, CDR1 is LNHDA and CDR2 SQIVND (reference sequence). As DNA, the CDR3 is TGTGCCAGTAGCGCAGGGCGTCTGGGAAACACCATATATTTT. This translates into CASSAGRLGNTIYF.

The V gene is TRBV11-2, the J gene TRBJ2-2, with D unresolved. V dropped 1 base and J dropped 8 bases, with 20 bases sitting between them. CDR1 is SGHAT, CDR2 FQNNGV, per germline. The CDR3 is 17 amino acids. CDR3 protein: CASSLVLGGRASGELFF. The CDR3 bases are TGTGCCAGCAGCTTAGTTCTCGGTGGCAGAGCCTCTGGGGAGCTGTTTTTT. Looking up the rest from reference TRBV11-2 and TRBJ2-2 gives the full variable domain: EAGVAQSPRYKIIEKRQSVAFWCNPISGHATLYWYQQILGQGPKLLIQFQNNGVVDDSQLPKDRFSAERLKGVDSTLKIQPAKLEDSAVYLCASSLVLGGRASGELFFGEGSRLTVL.

Comment on this clonotype: This may come from a read error, since a much larger clone is one base off. The rearrangement links TRBV12-3 or TRBV12-4 to TRBJ2-5; D is uncertain. This CDR3 has 13 residues. The CDR3: CASSFGAEETRYF. The CDR3 DNA reads TGTGCCAGCAGTTTCGGCGCCGAAGAGACCCGGTACTTC.

Ten or more counts support this clonotype. The chain employs TRBV14 and TRBJ1-2; D is undetermined. V was shortened by 4 bases and J by 4 bases, with 7 bases between the two germline ends. This CDR3 is 12 amino acids long. CDR1 is SGHDN, CDR2 FVKESK, per germline. CDR3 protein: CASSLVGYGYTF. The CDR3 DNA is TGTGCCAGCAGCCTGGTTGGCTATGGCTACACCTTC. The full variable domain, completed using reference TRBV14 and TRBJ1-2, is EAGVTQFPSHSVIEKGQTVTLRCDPISGHDNLYWYRRVMGKEIKFLLHFVKESKQDESGMPNNRFLAERTGGTYSTLKVQPAELEDSGVYFCASSLVGYGYTFGSGTRLTVV.

This chain connects TRBV29-1 to TRBJ1-3; perhaps TRBD1 as D (6 bases). This CDR3 contains 14 residues. From germline, CDR1 is SQVTM and CDR2 ANQGSEA. Trimming cost V 4 bases and J 0 bases, with 10 bases left between them. CDR3 in DNA: TGCAGCGTTGTGGGGGGCAGCTCTGGAAACACCATATATTTT. Its protein product is CSVVGGSSGNTIYF.

As to this clonotype: A much bigger clone sits one base away, suggesting this may be a read error. V usage is TRBV20-1 and J usage is TRBJ1-4; no definite D call. The germline V gene has CDR1 DFQATT and CDR2 SNEGSKA (reference sequence). This CDR3 has 12 amino acids. As DNA, the CDR3 is TGCAGTGCGCCTAAGGTGGACGAAAAACCGTTTTTT. Translated, it gives CSAPKVDEKPFF.

Ten or more counts support this clonotype. DNA of the CDR3: TGCGCCAGCAGCTTGGGGCCCAGTGGCGAGCAGTACGTC. It codes for CASSLGPSGEQYV. This chain links TRBV5-1 with TRBJ2-7; D is unclear. From germline, CDR1 is SGHRS and CDR2 YFSETQ. The CDR3 has 13 amino acids. The V and J ends lost 0 bases and 6 bases respectively, with 10 bases between them.

On this clonotype: A much larger clone differs from this one at a single base, so this may be a read error. The conserved phenylalanine or tryptophan is not found at the CDR3 terminus, so this likely reflects a read error. The chain joins TRBV7-3 to TRBJ2-5, with 8 bases lining up with TRBD2. The CDR3 is 14 amino acids. CDR1 and CDR2 from the germline V gene are SGHTA and FQGTGA. J was trimmed by 5 bases and V by 5 bases; bases with no gene match: 7. This CDR3 is CASSAYGGAETQYL. In DNA, the CDR3 is TGTGCCAGCAGCGCCTACGGGGGGGCCGAGACCCAGTACCTC.

This clonotype was found many times. This may be a read error, as it is one base from a much larger clone. J is TRBJ2-5 and V is TRBV20-1; 13 nucleotides align to TRBD2. V lost 5 bases and J lost 2; bases outside the gene matches: 8. The CDR3 totals 16 residues. CDR1 is DFQATT, CDR2 SNEGSKA, per germline (reference sequence). CDR3 nucleotide sequence: TGCAGTGCTTTGGGGACTAGCGGGAACCCTCAAGAGACCCAGTACTTC. Translated: CSALGTSGNPQETQYF.

Ten or more counts support this clonotype. The V gene is TRBV14, the J gene TRBJ1-6; D not certain. V lost 4 bases and J lost 8, with 12 bases in between. The CDR3 is 14 residues long. The germline V gene has CDR1 SGHDN and CDR2 FVKESK. In DNA form, the CDR3 reads TGTGCCAGCAGCCGAACCATAATAGATTCACCCCTCCACTTT. Translated, it gives CASSRTIIDSPLHF.